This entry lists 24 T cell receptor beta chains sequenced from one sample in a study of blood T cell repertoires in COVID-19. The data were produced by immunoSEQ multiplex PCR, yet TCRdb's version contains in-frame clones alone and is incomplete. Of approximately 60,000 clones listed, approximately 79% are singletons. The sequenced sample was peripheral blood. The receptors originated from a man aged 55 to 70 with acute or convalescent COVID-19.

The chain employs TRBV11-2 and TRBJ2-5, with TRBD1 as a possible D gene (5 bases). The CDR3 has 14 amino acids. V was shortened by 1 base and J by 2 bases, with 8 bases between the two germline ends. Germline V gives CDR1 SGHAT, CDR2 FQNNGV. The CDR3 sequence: CASSLVGLQETQYF. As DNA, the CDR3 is TGTGCCAGCAGCTTAGTGGGGCTGCAAGAGACCCAGTACTTC.

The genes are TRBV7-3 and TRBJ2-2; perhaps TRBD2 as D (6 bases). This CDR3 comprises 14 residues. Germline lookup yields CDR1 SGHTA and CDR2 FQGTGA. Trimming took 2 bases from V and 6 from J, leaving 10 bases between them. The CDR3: CASSLVGEAGELFF. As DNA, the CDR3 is TGTGCCAGCAGCTTAGTAGGGGAGGCCGGGGAGCTGTTTTTT. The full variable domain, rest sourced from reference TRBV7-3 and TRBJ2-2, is GAGVSQTPSNKVTEKGKYVELRCDPISGHTALYWYRQSLGQGPEFLIYFQGTGAADDSGLPNDRFFAVRPEGSVSTLKIQRTERGDSAVYLCASSLVGEAGELFFGEGSRLTVL.

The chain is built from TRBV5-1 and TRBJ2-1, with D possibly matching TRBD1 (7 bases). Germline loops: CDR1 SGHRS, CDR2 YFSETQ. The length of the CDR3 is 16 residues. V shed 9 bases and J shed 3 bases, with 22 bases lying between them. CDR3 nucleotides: TGCGCCACCTCGATAGGGGGCGCGGGATACTACAATGAGCAGTTCTTC. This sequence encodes CATSIGGAGYYNEQFF.

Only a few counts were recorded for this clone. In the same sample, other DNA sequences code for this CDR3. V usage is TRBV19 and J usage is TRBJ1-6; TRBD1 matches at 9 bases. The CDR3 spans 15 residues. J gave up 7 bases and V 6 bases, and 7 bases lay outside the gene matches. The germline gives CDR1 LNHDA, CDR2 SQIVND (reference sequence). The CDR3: CASSDRQGGNSPLHF. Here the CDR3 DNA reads TGTGCCAGTAGCGACCGACAGGGGGGAAATTCACCCCTCCACTTT.

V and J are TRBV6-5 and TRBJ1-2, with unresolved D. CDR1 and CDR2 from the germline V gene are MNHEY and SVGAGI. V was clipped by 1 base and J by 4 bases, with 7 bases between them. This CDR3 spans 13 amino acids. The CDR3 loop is CASSYWAGYGYTF. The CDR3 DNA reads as TGTGCCAGCAGTTACTGGGCAGGCTATGGCTACACCTTC.

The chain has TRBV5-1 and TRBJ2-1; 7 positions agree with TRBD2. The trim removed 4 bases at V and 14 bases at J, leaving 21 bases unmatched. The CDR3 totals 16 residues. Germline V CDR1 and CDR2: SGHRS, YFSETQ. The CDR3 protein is CASSPQRTSEGLVKFF. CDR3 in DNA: TGCGCCAGCAGCCCACAGCGTACTAGCGAGGGCCTAGTCAAGTTCTTC. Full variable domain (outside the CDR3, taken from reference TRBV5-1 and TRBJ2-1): KAGVTQTPRYLIKTRGQQVTLSCSPISGHRSVSWYQQTPGQGLQFLFEYFSETQRNKGNFPGRFSGRQFSNSRSEMNVSTLELGDSALYLCASSPQRTSEGLVKFFGPGTRLTVL.

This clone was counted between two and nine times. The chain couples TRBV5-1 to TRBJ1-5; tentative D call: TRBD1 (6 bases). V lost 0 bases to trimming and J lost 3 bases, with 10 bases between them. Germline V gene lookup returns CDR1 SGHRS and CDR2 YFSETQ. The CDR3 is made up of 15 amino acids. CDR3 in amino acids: CASSLDGGPNQPQHF. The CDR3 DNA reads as TGCGCCAGCAGCTTGGATGGGGGCCCCAATCAGCCCCAGCATTTT.

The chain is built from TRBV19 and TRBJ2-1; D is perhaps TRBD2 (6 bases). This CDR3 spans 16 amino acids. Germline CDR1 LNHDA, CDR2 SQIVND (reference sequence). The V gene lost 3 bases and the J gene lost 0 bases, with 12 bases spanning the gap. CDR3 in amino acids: CASSIGTGSSYNEQFF. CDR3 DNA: TGTGCCAGTAGTATTGGGACTGGGAGCTCCTACAATGAGCAGTTCTTC.

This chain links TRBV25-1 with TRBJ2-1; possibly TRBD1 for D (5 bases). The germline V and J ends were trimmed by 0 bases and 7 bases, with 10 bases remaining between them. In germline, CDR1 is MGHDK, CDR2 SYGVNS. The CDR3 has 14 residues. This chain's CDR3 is CASSEYRAGNEQFF. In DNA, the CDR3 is TGTGCCAGCAGTGAATATAGGGCAGGGAATGAGCAGTTCTTC.

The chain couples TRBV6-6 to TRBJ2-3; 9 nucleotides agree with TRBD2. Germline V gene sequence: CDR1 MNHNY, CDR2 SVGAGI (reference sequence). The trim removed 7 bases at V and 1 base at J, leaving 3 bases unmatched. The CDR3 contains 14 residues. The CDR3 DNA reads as TGTGCCAGCACCCCTAGCGGGGGCACAGATACGCAGTATTTT. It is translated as CASTPSGGTDTQYF.

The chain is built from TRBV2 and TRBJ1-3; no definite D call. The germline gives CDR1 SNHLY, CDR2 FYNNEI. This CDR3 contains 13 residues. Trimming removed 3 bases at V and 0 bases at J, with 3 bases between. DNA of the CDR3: TGTGCCAGCAGTGACAACTCTGGAAACACCATATATTTT. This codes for CASSDNSGNTIYF.

CDR3 loop: CASSSSGGAEGTQYF. In nucleotides, the CDR3 is TGTGCCAGCAGCTCTAGCGGGGGGGCGGAGGGTACGCAGTATTTT. The V call is TRBV5-4, the J call TRBJ2-3; 12 bases are shared with TRBD2. The V and J ends lost 3 bases and 8 bases, in that order; junction bases with no gene match: 7. Germline V gene sequence: CDR1 SGHNT, CDR2 YYREEE (reference sequence). There are 15 residues in the CDR3.

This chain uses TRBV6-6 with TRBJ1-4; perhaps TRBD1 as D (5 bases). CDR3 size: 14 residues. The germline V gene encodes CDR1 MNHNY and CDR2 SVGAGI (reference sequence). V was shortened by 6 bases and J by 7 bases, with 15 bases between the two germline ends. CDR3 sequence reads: CASSQGQGGEKLFF. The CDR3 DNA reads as TGTGCCAGCAGCCAAGGGCAGGGAGGTGAAAAACTGTTTTTT.

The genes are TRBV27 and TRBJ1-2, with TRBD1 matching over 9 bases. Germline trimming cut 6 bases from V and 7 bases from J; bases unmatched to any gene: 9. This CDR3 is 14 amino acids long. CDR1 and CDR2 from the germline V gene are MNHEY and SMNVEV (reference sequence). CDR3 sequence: CASRERDREGGYTF. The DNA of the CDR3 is TGTGCCAGCAGAGAACGGGACAGGGAAGGTGGCTACACCTTC.

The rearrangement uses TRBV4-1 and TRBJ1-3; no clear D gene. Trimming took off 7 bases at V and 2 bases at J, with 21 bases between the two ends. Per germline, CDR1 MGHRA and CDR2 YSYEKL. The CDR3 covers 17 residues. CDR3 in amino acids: CASNSLAFVGAGNTIYF. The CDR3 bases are TGCGCCAGCAACTCCCTAGCTTTTGTCGGTGCTGGAAACACCATATATTTT.

The chain's CDR3 is CASSYTSTDTQYF. The CDR3 DNA reads TGTGCCAGCAGCTATACTAGCACAGATACGCAGTATTTT. The chain links TRBV5-4 to TRBJ2-3, with D unclear. The length of the CDR3 is 13 residues. Trimming took 3 bases from V and 0 from J, leaving 5 bases between them. In germline, CDR1 is SGHNT, CDR2 YYREEE (reference sequence).

CDR3 DNA: TGTGCCAGCTCCCCGAACTATTCCGACTATGGCTACACCTTC. It yields the protein CASSPNYSDYGYTF. This chain uses TRBV18 with TRBJ1-2; D is undetermined. The CDR3 extends over 14 amino acids. Germline CDR1 KGHSH, CDR2 LQKENI. Trimming pared 6 bases from V and 3 bases from J, leaving 14 bases between.

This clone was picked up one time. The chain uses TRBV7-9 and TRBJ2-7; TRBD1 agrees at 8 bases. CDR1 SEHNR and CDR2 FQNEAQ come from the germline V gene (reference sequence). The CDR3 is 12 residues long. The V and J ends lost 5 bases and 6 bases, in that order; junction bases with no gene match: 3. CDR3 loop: CASSDRGGEQYF. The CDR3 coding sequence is TGTGCCAGCAGCGACAGGGGAGGCGAGCAGTACTTC.

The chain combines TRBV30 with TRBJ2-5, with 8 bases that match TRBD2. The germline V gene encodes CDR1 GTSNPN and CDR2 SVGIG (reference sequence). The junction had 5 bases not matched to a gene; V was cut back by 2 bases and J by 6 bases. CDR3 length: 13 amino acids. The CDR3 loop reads CAWSLGLGKTQYF. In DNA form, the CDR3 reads TGTGCCTGGAGTCTGGGACTAGGAAAGACCCAGTACTTC.

The CDR3 DNA reads TGTGCCAGCAGCCCCGACAGGGGAGTTTACAATGAGCAGTTCTTC. Translated: CASSPDRGVYNEQFF. V is TRBV6-5 and J is TRBJ2-1, with 8 nucleotides matching TRBD1. The junction had 8 bases not matched to a gene; V was cut back by 6 bases and J by 4 bases. CDR3 length: 15 residues. CDR1 is MNHEY and CDR2 is SVGAGI in the germline V gene.

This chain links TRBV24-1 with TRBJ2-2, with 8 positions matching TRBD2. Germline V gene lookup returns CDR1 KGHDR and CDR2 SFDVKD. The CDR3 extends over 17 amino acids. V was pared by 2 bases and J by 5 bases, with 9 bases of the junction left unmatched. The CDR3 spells CATSDSARGGTTGELFF. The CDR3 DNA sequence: TGTGCCACCAGTGATTCCGCCCGCGGGGGGACAACCGGGGAGCTGTTTTTT.

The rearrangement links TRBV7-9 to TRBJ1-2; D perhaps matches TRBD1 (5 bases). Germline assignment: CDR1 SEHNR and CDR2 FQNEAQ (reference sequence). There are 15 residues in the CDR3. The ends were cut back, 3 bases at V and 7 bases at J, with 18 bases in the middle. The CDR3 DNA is TGTGCCAGCAGCTTCGAGGAAAGCAGGGCCTTTGGCTACACCTTC. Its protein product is CASSFEESRAFGYTF.

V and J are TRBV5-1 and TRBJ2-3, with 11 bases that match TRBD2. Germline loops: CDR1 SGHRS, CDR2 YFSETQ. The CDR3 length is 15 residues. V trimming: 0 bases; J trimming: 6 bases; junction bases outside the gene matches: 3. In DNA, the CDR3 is TGCGCCAGCAGCTTGGGACTAGCGGGGTTGGATACGCAGTATTTT. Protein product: CASSLGLAGLDTQYF.

CDR3 coding DNA: TGTGCCACCTCTATCGGGGGCGGGGGCCAATCTGACGAGTTCTTC. This sequence encodes CATSIGGGGQSDEFF. The V call is TRBV6-5, the J call TRBJ2-1; TRBD2 is a possible D gene (7 bases). Trimming removed 10 bases from V and 14 bases from J, with 30 bases in between. Germline V gene lookup returns CDR1 MNHEY and CDR2 SVGAGI. This CDR3 has 15 amino acids.